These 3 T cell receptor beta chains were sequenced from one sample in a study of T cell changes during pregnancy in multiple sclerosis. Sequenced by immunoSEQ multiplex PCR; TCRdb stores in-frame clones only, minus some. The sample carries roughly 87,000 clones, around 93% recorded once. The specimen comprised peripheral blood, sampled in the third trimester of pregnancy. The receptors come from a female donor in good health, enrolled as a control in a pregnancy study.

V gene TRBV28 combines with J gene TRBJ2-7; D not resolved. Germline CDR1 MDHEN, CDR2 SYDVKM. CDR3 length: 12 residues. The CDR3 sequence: CATREANYEQYF. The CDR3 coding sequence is TGTGCTACGAGAGAGGCTAACTACGAGCAGTACTTC.

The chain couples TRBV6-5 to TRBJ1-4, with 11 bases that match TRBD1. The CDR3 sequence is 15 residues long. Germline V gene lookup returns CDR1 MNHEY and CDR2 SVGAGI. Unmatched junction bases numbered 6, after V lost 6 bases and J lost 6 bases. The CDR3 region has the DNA TGTGCCAGCAGCCCGGACAGGGGGCACGATGAAAAACTGTTTTTT. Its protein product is CASSPDRGHDEKLFF.

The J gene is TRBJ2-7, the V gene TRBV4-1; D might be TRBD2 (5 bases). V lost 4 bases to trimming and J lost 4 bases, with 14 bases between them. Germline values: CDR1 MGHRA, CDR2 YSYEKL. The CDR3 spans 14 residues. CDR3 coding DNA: TGCGCCAGCAGCCCTGCCGGAGGAGGATACGAGCAGTACTTC. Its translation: CASSPAGGGYEQYF.